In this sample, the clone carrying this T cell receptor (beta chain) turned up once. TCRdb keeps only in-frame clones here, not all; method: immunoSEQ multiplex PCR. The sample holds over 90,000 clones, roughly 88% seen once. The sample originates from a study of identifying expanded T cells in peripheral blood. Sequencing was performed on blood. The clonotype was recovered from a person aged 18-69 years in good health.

For the CDR3, the DNA is TGTGCCAGCAGTGAATCTCGGTTAGGGGGGAACACTGAAGCTTTCTTT. Encoded protein: CASSESRLGGNTEAFF. This chain joins TRBV25-1 and TRBJ1-1; tentatively, D is TRBD1 (6 bases). The CDR3 consists of 16 residues. Per the germline V gene, CDR1 is MGHDK and CDR2 is SYGVNS. V dropped 1 base and J dropped 1 base, with 13 bases sitting between them.